Listed here is a single T cell receptor (beta chain). This clone's antigen is unknown. Base qualities are not provided; no much larger clone lies one nucleotide away. This entry belongs to a study of Ad26.COV2.S vaccination and SARS-CoV-2 variants (dated by TCRdb to the early 2020s). Describing the broader study: Donors in the vaccine arm were drawn from COV1001, a phase I-IIa trial of Ad26.COV2.S in healthy adults that was multicentre, randomized, double-blind and placebo-controlled. Ad26.COV2.S was given intramuscularly at 5x10^10 or 1x10^11 viral particles, as a single shot or as two shots 56 days apart. TCRbeta repertoire sequencing was used to assess the specificity and breadth of SARS-CoV-2-reactive T cell receptors after Ad26.COV2.S vaccination. A total of roughly 30 samples were included in the TCR-sequenced set, comprising around 19 Ad26.COV2.S vaccine recipients, 5 placebo recipients and 8 SARS-CoV-2 convalescent individuals. Trial participants were randomized into five groups of five: low-dose or high-dose Ad26.COV2.S given once or twice, or placebo on both occasions. Blinding of investigators to trial group allocation was maintained during experiments and outcome assessment. Summary of the overall study and its limitations: Higher spike-specific TCR breadth was observed in Ad26.COV2.S recipients than in placebo recipients (P = 0.0014). Comparing responses between vaccine doses or regimens was not something the study was powered to do. According to the authors, total T cell responses may have been underestimated by the TCR breadth and depth analyses. Vaccine and placebo recipients had similar non-spike TCR breadth, a finding consistent with the vaccine containing only spike. After vaccination, substantial breadth of spike-specific CD8+ and CD4+ T cell responses was reported.

The cysteine opens and the phenylalanine closes a CDR3 of 14 amino acids. Only CDR3 DNA is held: 42 bases, read in frame from base 1. CDR1 and CDR2 are read off the germline V gene as KGHSH and LQKENI. The junction carries 13 bases between V and J, which are trimmed by 3 bases and 5 bases respectively. The immunoSEQ Assay was the method used to sequence TCRbeta CDR3 regions. After extraction, genomic DNA underwent amplification by bias-controlled multiplex PCR, followed by high-throughput sequencing. Concerning the study's data processing: Collapsing and filtering of sequences were performed to quantify the absolute abundance of each unique TCRbeta CDR3 region. T cell fraction was estimated by normalization of TCRbeta template counts to usable DNA, with usable DNA being measured through amplification of reference genes present in all nucleated cells. Repertoire TCRs were annotated as SARS-CoV-2-specific when V gene, CDR3 amino acid sequence and J gene were exactly matched to a known reactive TCR set. MIRA supplied the reference SARS-CoV-2 TCR set, which was filtered for enrichment in COVID-19-positive ImmuneCODE repertoires so that public or cross-reactive TCRs were removed. Using the MIRA antigens, annotated TCRs were further analysed by specific ORF or by position within an ORF. Breadth was defined as annotated unique rearrangements over total unique productive rearrangements; depth was the summed frequency of those rearrangements. Two-sided Wilcoxon rank-sum tests were applied when comparing TCR breadth between groups. The table comes from immuneACCESS by way of TCRdb, which keeps in-frame sequences with V and J called. Part of the clones is missing from these tables; in studies checked, under half for an unresolved V gene and the rest for unknown reasons. V and J calls and clone size come straight from that table; D and trimming were deduced from the DNA. The sample includes over 400,000 clones, with about nine tenths observed a single time. The leading ten clones occupy about 1.6% of the sample.

The treatment or condition label for this specimen denotes: roughly 18 received Ad26.COV2.S at low or high dose, single or two shots; a few received placebo; per-sample allocation not given. Repertoires of vaccine and placebo recipients were sequenced from samples taken on day 63 after the first injection. Between 29 July and 7 August 2020, Cohort 1b enrolled 20 to 30 adults aged 18-55 years at one site in Boston, USA. Ad26.COV2.S was a replication-incompetent adenovirus type 26 vector expressing a prefusion-stabilized SARS-CoV-2 spike protein from the original Wuhan strain. The rearranged segments are TRBV18 and TRBJ2-5, with the identity of the D gene unclear. The origin of this receptor is a person aged 18-60 years who received the Ad26.COV2.S COVID-19 vaccine or a placebo. This specimen was peripheral blood, taken in a trial of Ad26.COV2.S vaccine versus placebo. For the CDR3, the sequence is CASSPSEVRETQYF. The nucleotide sequence is TGTGCCAGCTCACCCAGTGAGGTCAGGGAGACCCAGTACTTC.